This paragraph reports one T cell receptor (beta chain). The data originate from a study of blood T cell repertoires in COVID-19. The CDR3 loop spans 14 amino acids. Trimming shortened V by 3 bases and J by 2 bases, and 10 bases separated the two germline ends. From germline, CDR1 is SNHLY and CDR2 FYNNEI. Authors' data handling: Reference gene primer amplification gave nucleated cell count estimates. Only in-frame clones appear in the TCRdb table, and some are missing; sequencing was by immunoSEQ multiplex PCR. The V and J calls and clone size are taken from that table; D and trimming were inferred from the DNA. The data show approximately 200,000 clones, with approximately 89% seen just once and approximately 4% held by the top ten.

V gene TRBV2 combines with J gene TRBJ2-5; a possible D gene is TRBD1 (6 bases). The receptor was isolated from a woman aged 30 to 39 with acute or convalescent COVID-19. The specimen sequenced was peripheral blood. The CDR3 DNA is TGTGCCAGCAGTGACCGGACAGTTCAAGAGACCCAGTACTTC. It encodes CASSDRTVQETQYF.